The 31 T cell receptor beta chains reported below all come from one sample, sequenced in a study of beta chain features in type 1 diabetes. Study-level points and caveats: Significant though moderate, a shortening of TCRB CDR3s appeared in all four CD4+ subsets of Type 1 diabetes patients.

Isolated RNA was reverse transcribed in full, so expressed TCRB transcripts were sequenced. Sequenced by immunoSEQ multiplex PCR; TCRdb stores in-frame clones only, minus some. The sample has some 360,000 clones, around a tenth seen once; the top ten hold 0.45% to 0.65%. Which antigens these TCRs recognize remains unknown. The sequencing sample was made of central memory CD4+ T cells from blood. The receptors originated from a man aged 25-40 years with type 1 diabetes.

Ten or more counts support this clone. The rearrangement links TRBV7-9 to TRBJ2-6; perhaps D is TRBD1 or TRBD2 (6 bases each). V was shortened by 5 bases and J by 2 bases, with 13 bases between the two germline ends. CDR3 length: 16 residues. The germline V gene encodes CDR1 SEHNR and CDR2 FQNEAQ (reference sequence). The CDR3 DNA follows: TGTGCCAGCAGCCGCTTGGGGGGCGCTGGGGCCAACGTCCTGACTTTC. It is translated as CASSRLGGAGANVLTF. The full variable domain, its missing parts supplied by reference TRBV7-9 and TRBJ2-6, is DTGVSQNPRHKITKRGQNVTFRCDPISEHNRLYWYRQTLGQGPEFLTYFQNEAQLEKSRLLSDRFSAERPKGSFSTLEIQRTEQGDSAMYLCASSRLGGAGANVLTFGAGSRLTVL.

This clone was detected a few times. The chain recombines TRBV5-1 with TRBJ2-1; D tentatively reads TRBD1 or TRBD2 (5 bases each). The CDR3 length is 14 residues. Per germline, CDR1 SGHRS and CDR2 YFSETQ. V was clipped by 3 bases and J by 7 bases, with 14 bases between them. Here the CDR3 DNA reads TGCGCCAGCAGCTCAATCGGGGCCGATAATGAGCAGTTCTTC. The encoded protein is CASSSIGADNEQFF.

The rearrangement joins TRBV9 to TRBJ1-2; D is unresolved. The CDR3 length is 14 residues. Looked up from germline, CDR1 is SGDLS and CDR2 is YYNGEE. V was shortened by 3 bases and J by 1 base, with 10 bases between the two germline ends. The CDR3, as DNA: TGTGCCAGCAGCGAAGACGCTTATAACTATGGCTACACCTTC. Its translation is CASSEDAYNYGYTF. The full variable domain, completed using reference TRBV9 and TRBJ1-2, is DSGVTQTPKHLITATGQRVTLRCSPRSGDLSVYWYQQSLDQGLQFLIQYYNGEERAKGNILERFSAQQFPDLHSELNLSSLELGDSALYFCASSEDAYNYGYTFGSGTRLTVV.

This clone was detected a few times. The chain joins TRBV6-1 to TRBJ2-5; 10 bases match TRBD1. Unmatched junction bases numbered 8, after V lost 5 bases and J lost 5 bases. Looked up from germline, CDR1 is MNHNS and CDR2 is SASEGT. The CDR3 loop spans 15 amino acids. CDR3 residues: CASSRDRGRSETQYF. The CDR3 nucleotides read TGTGCCAGCAGTCGGGACAGGGGCCGTTCGGAGACCCAGTACTTC.

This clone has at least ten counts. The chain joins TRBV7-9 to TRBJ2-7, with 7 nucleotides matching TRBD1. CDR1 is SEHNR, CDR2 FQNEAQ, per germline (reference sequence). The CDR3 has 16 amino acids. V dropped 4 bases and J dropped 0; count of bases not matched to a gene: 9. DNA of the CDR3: TGTGCCAGCAGCTCAAGACAGGGATTCCACTCCTACGAGCAGTACTTC. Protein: CASSSRQGFHSYEQYF.

The CDR3 DNA reads as TGTGCCAGCAGTTCCGGACAGTTGAGTGGCTACACCTTC. It encodes CASSSGQLSGYTF. This chain links TRBV28 with TRBJ1-2, with TRBD1 as a possible D gene (6 bases). Germline CDR1 and CDR2: MDHEN and SYDVKM. The CDR3 sequence is 13 residues long. Trimming removed 4 bases from V and 7 bases from J, with 13 bases in between.

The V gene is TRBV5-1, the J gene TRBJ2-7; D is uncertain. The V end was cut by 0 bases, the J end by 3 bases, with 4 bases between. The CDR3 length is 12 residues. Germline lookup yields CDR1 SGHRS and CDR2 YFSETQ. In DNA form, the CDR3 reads TGCGCCAGCAGCTTGGTAGGCTACGAGCAGTACTTC. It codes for CASSLVGYEQYF.

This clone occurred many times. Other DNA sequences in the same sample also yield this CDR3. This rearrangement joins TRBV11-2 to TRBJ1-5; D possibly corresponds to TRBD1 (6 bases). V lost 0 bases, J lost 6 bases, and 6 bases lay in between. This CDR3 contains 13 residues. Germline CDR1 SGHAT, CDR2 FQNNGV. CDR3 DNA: TGTGCCAGCAGCTTAGACAGGGGTCAGCCCCAGCATTTT. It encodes CASSLDRGQPQHF.

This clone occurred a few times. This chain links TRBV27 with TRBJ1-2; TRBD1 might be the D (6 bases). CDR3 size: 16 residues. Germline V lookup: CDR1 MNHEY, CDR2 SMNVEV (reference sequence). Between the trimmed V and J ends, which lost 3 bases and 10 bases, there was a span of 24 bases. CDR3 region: CASSFHSGGSYGAYTF. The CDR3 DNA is TGTGCCAGCAGTTTCCATTCGGGGGGCTCCTATGGGGCCTACACCTTC.

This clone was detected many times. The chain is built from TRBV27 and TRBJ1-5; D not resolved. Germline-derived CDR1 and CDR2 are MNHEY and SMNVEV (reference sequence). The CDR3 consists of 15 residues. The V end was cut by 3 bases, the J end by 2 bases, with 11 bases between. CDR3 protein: CASSLGSMGNQPQHF. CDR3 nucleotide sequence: TGTGCCAGCAGTTTGGGGTCAATGGGCAATCAGCCCCAGCATTTT.

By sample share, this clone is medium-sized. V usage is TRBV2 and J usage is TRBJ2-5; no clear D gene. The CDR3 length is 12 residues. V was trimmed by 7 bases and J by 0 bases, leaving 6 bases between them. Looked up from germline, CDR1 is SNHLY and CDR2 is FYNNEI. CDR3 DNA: TGTGCCAGCACTCCGTACCAAGAGACCCAGTACTTC. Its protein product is CASTPYQETQYF.

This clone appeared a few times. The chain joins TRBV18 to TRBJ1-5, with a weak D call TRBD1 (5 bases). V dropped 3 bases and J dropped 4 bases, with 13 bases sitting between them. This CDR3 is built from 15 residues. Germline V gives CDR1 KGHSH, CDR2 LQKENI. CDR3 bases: TGTGCCAGCTCACCGCCGGGACGGACTAATCAGCCCCAGCATTTT. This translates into CASSPPGRTNQPQHF.

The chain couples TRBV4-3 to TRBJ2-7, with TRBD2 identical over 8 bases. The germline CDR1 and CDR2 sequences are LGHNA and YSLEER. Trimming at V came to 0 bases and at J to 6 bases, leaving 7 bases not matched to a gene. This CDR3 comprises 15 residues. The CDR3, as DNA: TGCGCCAGCAGCCAAGAGGCGGGGGGCTCGGGCGAGCAGTACTTC. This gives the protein CASSQEAGGSGEQYF.

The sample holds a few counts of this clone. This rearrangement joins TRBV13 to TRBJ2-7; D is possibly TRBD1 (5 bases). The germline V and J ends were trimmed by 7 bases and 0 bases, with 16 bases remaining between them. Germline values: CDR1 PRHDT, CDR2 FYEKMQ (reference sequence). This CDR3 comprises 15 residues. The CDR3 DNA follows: TGTGCCAGCACCTGGGGCAGAAGAAGCTCCTACGAGCAGTACTTC. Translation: CASTWGRRSSYEQYF.

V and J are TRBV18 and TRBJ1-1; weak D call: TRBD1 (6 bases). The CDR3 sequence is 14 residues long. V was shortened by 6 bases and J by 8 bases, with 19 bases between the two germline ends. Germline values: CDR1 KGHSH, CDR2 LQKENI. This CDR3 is CASSPAGTGSEAFF. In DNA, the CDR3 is TGTGCCAGCTCCCCCGCAGGCACAGGGTCAGAAGCTTTCTTT.

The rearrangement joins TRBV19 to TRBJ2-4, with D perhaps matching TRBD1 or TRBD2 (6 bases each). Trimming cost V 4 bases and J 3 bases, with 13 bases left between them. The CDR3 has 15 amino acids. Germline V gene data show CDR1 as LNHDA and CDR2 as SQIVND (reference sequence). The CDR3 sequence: CASSTQGGNKNIQYF. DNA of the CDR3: TGTGCCAGTAGTACCCAAGGGGGGAACAAAAACATTCAGTACTTC.

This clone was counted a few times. CDR3 nucleotides: TGTGCCAGCAGCTTCAATGACGAGCAGTACTTC. This gives the protein CASSFNDEQYF. The genes are TRBV13 and TRBJ2-5; D not resolved. The end of the DNA aligns better with TRBJ2-7, so the J call may be wrong. Per germline, CDR1 PRHDT and CDR2 FYEKMQ (reference sequence). The CDR3 is 11 residues long.

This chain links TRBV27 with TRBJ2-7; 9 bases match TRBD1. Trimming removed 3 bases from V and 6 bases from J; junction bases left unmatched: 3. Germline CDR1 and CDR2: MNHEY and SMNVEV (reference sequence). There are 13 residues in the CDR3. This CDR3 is CASSLTGGGEQYF. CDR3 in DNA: TGTGCCAGCAGTTTGACAGGGGGGGGCGAGCAGTACTTC.

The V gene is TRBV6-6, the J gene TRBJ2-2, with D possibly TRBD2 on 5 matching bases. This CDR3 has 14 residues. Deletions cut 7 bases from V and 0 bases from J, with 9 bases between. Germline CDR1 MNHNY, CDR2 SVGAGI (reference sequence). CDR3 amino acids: CASIQRANTGELFF. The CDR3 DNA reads TGTGCCAGCATTCAGAGGGCGAACACCGGGGAGCTGTTTTTT.

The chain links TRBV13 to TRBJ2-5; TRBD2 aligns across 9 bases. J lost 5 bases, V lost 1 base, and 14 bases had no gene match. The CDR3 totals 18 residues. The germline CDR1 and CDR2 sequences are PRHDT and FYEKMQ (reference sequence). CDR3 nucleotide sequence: TGTGCCAGCAGCTTAGAGGCGGCGGGAGGGGGTGGAATGGAGACCCAGTACTTC. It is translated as CASSLEAAGGGGMETQYF.

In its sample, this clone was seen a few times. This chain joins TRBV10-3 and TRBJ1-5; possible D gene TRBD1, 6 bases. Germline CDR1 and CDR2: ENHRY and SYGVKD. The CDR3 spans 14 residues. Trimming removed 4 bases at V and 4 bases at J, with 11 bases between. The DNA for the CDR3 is TGTGCCATCAGTGTCCAGGGGAGTAATCAGCCCCAGCATTTT. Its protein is CAISVQGSNQPQHF.

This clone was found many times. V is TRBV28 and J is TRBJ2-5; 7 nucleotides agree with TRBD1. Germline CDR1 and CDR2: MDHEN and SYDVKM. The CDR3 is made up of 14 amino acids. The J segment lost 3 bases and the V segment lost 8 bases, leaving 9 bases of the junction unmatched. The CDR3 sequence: CASGVWGTEETQYF. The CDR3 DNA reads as TGTGCCAGCGGAGTTTGGGGGACAGAAGAGACCCAGTACTTC.

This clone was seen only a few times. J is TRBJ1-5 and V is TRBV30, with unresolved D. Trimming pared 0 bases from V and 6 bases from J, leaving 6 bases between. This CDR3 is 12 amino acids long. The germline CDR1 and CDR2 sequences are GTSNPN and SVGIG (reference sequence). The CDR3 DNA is TGTGCCTGGAGTGTAGGTGCTCAGCCCCAGCATTTT. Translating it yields CAWSVGAQPQHF. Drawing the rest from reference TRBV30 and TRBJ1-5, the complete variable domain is SQTIHQWPATLVQPVGSPLSLECTVEGTSNPNLYWYRQAAGRGLQLLFYSVGIGQISSEVPQNLSASRPQDRQFILSSKKLLLSDSGFYLCAWSVGAQPQHFGDGTRLSIL.

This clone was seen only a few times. CDR3 in amino acids: CASSLPPGLVYNEQFF. Here the CDR3 DNA reads TGTGCCAGCAGTTTGCCCCCAGGACTAGTCTACAATGAGCAGTTCTTC. The rearrangement joins TRBV28 to TRBJ2-1; 7 nucleotides align to TRBD2. The trim removed 3 bases at V and 3 bases at J, leaving 8 bases unmatched. CDR1 and CDR2 (germline): MDHEN, SYDVKM. The CDR3 covers 16 residues.

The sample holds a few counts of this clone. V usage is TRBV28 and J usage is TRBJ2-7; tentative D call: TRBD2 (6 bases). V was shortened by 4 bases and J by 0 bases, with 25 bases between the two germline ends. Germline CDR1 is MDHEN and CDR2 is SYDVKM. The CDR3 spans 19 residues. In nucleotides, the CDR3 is TGTGCCAGCAGTTCTTCCGTGGCGGGAACAACACACTTCTCCTACGAGCAGTACTTC. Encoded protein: CASSSSVAGTTHFSYEQYF.

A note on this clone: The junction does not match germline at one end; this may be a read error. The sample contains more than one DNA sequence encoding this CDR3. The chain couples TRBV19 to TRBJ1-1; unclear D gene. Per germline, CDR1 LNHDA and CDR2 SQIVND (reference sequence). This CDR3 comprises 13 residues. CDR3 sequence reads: CASIDGRNTEAFF. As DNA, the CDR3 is TGTGCCAGTATCGATGGGAGGAACACTGAAGCCTTCTTT.

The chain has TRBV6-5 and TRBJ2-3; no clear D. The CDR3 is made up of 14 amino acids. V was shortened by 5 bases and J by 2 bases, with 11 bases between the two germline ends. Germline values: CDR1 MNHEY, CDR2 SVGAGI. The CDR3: CASSVDTATDTQYF. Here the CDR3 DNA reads TGTGCCAGCAGTGTAGACACGGCCACAGATACGCAGTATTTT.

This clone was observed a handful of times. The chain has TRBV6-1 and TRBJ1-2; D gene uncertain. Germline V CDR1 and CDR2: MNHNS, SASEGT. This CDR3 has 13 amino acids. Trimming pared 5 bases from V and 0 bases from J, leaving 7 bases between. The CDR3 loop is CASSRGPNYGYTF. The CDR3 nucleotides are TGTGCCAGCAGTAGAGGACCTAACTATGGCTACACCTTC.

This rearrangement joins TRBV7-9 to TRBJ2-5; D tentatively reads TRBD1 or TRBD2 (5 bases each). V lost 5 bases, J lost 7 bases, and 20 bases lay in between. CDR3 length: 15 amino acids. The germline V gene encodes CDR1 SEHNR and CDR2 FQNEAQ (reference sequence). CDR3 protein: CASSPRDGYGWTQYF. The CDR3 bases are TGTGCCAGCAGCCCACGGGACGGTTATGGATGGACCCAGTACTTC.

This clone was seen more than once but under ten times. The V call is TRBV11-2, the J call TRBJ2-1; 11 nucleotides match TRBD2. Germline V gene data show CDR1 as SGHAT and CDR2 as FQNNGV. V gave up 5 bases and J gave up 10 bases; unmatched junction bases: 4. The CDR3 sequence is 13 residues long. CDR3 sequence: CASSQTSGIEQFF. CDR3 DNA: TGTGCCAGCAGCCAGACTAGCGGGATAGAGCAGTTCTTC.

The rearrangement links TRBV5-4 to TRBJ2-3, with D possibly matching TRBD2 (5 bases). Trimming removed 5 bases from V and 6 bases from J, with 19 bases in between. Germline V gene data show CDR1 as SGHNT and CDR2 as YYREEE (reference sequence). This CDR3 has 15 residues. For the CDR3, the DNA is TGTGCCAGCAGTATGTCTAGCACGTCCCCCGATACGCAGTATTTT. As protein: CASSMSSTSPDTQYF.